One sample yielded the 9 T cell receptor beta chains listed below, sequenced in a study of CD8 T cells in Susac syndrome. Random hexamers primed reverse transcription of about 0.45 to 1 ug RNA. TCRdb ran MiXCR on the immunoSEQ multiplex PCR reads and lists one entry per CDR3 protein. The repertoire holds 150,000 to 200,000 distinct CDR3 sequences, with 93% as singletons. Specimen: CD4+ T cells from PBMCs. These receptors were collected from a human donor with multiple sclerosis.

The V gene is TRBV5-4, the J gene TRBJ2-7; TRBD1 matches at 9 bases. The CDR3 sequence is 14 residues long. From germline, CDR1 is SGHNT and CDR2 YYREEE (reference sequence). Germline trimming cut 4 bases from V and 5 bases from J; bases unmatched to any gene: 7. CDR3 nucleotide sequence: TGTGCCAGCAGCCGCCGGGACAGGGAGAACGAGCAGTACTTC. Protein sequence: CASSRRDRENEQYF.

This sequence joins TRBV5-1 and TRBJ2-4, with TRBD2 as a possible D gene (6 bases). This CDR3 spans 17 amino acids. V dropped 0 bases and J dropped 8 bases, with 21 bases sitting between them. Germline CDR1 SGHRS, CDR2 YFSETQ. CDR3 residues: CASSLDPNASGEDIQYF. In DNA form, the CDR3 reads TGCGCCAGCAGCTTGGATCCTAACGCCTCTGGGGAGGACATTCAGTACTTC. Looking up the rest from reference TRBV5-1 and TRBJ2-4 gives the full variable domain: KAGVTQTPRYLIKTRGQQVTLSCSPISGHRSVSWYQQTPGQGLQFLFEYFSETQRNKGNFPGRFSGRQFSNSRSEMNVSTLELGDSALYLCASSLDPNASGEDIQYFGAGTRLSVL.

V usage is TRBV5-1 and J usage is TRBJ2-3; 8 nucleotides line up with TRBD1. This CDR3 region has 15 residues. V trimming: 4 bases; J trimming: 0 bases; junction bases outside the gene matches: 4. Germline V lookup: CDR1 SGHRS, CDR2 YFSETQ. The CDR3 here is CASSRTGSSTDTQYF. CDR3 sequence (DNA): TGCGCCAGCAGCCGGACAGGGAGTAGCACAGATACGCAGTATTTT.

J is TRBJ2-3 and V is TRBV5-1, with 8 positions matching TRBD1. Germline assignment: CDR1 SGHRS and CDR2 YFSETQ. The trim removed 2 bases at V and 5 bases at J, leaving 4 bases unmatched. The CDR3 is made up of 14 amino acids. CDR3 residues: CASSLTQGGDTQYF. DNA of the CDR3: TGCGCCAGCAGCTTAACACAGGGGGGAGATACGCAGTATTTT.

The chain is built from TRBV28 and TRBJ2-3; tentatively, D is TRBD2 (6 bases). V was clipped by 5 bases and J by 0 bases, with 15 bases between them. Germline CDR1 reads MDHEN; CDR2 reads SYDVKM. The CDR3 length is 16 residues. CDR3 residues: CASSPHRSGSTDTQYF. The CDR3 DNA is TGTGCCAGCAGTCCTCACCGAAGCGGGAGCACAGATACGCAGTATTTT. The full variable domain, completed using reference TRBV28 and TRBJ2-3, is DVKVTQSSRYLVKRTGEKVFLECVQDMDHENMFWYRQDPGLGLRLIYFSYDVKMKEKGDIPEGYSVSREKKERFSLILESASTNQTSMYLCASSPHRSGSTDTQYFGPGTRLTVL.

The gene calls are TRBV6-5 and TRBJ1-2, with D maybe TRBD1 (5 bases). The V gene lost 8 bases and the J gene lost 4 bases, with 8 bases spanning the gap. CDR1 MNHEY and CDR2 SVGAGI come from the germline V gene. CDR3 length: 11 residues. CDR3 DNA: TGTGCCAGCGGGGACCGCTATGGCTACACCTTC. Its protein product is CASGDRYGYTF.

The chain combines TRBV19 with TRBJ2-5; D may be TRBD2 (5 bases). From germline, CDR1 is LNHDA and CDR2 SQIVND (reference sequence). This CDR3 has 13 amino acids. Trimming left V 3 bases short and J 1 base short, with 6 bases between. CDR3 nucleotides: TGTGCCAGTAGTATGAGCGGCCAAGAGACCCAGTACTTC. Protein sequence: CASSMSGQETQYF.

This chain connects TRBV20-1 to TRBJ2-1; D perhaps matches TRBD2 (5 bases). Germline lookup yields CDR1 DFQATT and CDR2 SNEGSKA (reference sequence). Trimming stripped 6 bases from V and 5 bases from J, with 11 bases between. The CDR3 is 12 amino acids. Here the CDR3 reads CSAPLVHNEQFF. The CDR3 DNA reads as TGCAGTGCCCCACTAGTCCACAATGAGCAGTTCTTC.

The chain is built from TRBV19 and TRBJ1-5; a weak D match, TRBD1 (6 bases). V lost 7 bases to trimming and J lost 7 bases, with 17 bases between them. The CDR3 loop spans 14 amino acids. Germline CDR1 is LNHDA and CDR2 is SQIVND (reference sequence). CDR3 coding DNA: TGTGCCAGTACCCCCGGGTCGGGGGCCCAGCCCCAGCATTTT. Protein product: CASTPGSGAQPQHF.